This TCR beta chain came from a study of T cell responses to AZD1222 COVID-19 vaccine. Germline CDR1 is LGHNT and CDR2 is FRNRAP. The CDR3 spans 14 residues. V trimming: 5 bases; J trimming: 9 bases; junction bases outside the gene matches: 9. The data were produced by immunoSEQ multiplex PCR, yet TCRdb's version contains in-frame clones alone and is incomplete. This sample has over 150,000 clones, with approximately 90% found just once. Study-level results: Donors skewed white British and female; clonal diversity was possibly underestimated. Repertoire sampling was restricted to post-peak T cell response timepoints. After two AZD1222 doses, spike-specific TCR breadth and depth rose versus day 0.

Of note for this clone: Its antigen is not identified.

Some second doses came at about 4 weeks and others at about 12 weeks; these were pooled. The sequence was collected from an adult who received the AZD1222 COVID-19 vaccine. The chain links TRBV12-5 to TRBJ1-5; 8 nucleotides match TRBD1. The sample consisted of peripheral blood, taken 28 days after the second AZD1222 dose. CDR3 bases: TGTGCTAGTGGTCCGACAGGGGACCTCTGGCCCCAGCATTTT. This gives the protein CASGPTGDLWPQHF.